This note documents a single T cell receptor (beta chain) sequence. The sample belongs to a study of blood T cell repertoires in COVID-19. Overall study: Italy, Spain and the United States were the sources of the convalescent and acute COVID-19 samples. Sample material is recorded as cDNA or gDNA derived from T cells, B-cell-depleted T cells, or PBMCs.

As originally analysed: Reference gene primer amplification gave nucleated cell count estimates. TCRdb keeps only in-frame clones here, not all; method: immunoSEQ multiplex PCR. The V and J calls and the clone size are those of that table, but D and trimming were determined from the DNA. The data show almost 350,000 clones, approximately 89% seen once. V was clipped by 4 bases and J by 3 bases; unmatched bases: 7. The germline CDR1 and CDR2 sequences are SGHRS and YFSETQ. The CDR3 extends over 16 amino acids. Enrolled during active infection, Seattle patients were then followed longitudinally. The sample was peripheral blood. This receptor was identified in a woman aged 55-75 years with COVID-19, enrolled during active disease. V and J are TRBV5-1 and TRBJ1-4; 9 bases line up with TRBD1. The CDR3 DNA reads TGCGCCAGCAGCCCCGGGACAGGGACTGCTAATGAAAAACTGTTTTTT. It is translated as CASSPGTGTANEKLFF.